The 22 T cell receptor beta chains in this list originate from one sample, sequenced in a study of T cells in Graves' hyperthyroidism and ophthalmopathy (dated by TCRdb to about 2019). The method behind the library was multiplex PCR. Sequencing was performed on an Illumina HiSeq 2000. The TCR beta CDR3 regions were amplified from RNA transcripts. The first round of RT-PCR for the TCR CDR3 was performed with the HTBI primer set and the Qiagen OneStep RT-PCR kit. The public reads were reprocessed in TCRdb via fastp at Q25 and MiXCR, keeping in-frame beta chains. Rows merge per CDR3 protein into single entries with the most common DNA and genes. The sample table records under 700,000 distinct CDR3 sequences; under 60% of these occur just once. The ten largest clones represent roughly 8.2% of the sample. The material sequenced was peripheral blood or thyroid tissue (not recorded which). The receptor source for this set is a woman aged 18 to 35 with Graves' hyperthyroidism. Donor details come from another sample of the same person, matched by shared clones.

This clonotype was seen repeatedly, ten times or more. The chain employs TRBV10-3 and TRBJ1-5; 9 nucleotides line up with TRBD1. CDR3 size: 15 residues. V lost 5 bases, J lost 7 bases, and 9 bases stayed unmatched. CDR1 and CDR2 from the germline V gene are ENHRY and SYGVKD. The CDR3 loop reads CAISPRDRVGQPQHF. The CDR3 coding sequence is TGTGCCATCAGTCCCCGGGACAGGGTTGGGCAGCCCCAGCATTTT.

V is TRBV12-3 or TRBV12-4 and J is TRBJ2-7, with a weak D call TRBD1 (5 bases). The V end lost 7 bases, the J end lost 2 bases, and 18 bases lay between the germline ends. There are 15 residues in the CDR3. CDR3 in amino acids: CASNNHQGPPYEQYF. The CDR3 DNA reads as TGTGCCAGCAATAACCACCAGGGTCCCCCCTACGAGCAGTACTTC.

This clonotype was detected only once. This may arise from a read error, as a much more abundant clone is one base away. The gene calls are TRBV2 and TRBJ1-5, with D perhaps matching TRBD1 (6 bases). Between the trimmed V and J ends, which lost 4 bases and 3 bases, there was a span of 16 bases. The CDR3 loop spans 16 amino acids. The germline V gene encodes CDR1 SNHLY and CDR2 FYNNEI. The CDR3 protein is CASSGTFGQPNQPQHF. As DNA, the CDR3 is TGTGCCAGCAGTGGGACTTTCGGACAGCCCAATCAGCCCCAGCATTTT.

This clonotype showed up many times. The chain employs TRBV6-5 and TRBJ2-5; D call uncertain. CDR1 and CDR2 (germline): MNHEY, SVGAGI. Trimming shortened V by 0 bases and J by 4 bases, and 3 bases separated the two germline ends. The CDR3 is 12 amino acids. The CDR3 DNA reads TGTGCCAGCAGTTACTCGAGAGAGACCCAGTACTTC. Protein sequence: CASSYSRETQYF.

This clonotype was detected a few times. The chain is built from TRBV10-1 and TRBJ1-5; the match to TRBD1 covers 7 bases. CDR3 length: 16 amino acids. The V segment lost 4 bases and the J segment 1 base; nucleotides outside the gene matches: 7. The germline V gene has CDR1 WNHNN and CDR2 SYGVQD (reference sequence). DNA for the CDR3: TGCGCCAGCAGTGTTTCCTTGGACAGGAGCAATCAGCCCCAGCATTTT. Protein: CASSVSLDRSNQPQHF.

The table lists this clonotype with a count of one. An end of the junction does not agree with germline; a read error may underlie this. The CDR3: CASSPRQGLSGYTF. CDR3 bases: TGTGCCAGCAGTCCCCGACAGGGTTTGAGTGGCTACACCTTC. V is TRBV24-1 and J is TRBJ1-2, with 7 bases that match TRBD1. CDR3 size: 14 residues. CDR1 is KGHDR and CDR2 is SFDVKD in the germline V gene.

A few counts support this clonotype. The chain combines TRBV3-1 with TRBJ1-5, with TRBD1 matching 7 bases. Trimming removed 3 bases from V and 9 bases from J; junction bases left unmatched: 5. The CDR3 consists of 13 residues. CDR1 is LGHDT and CDR2 is YNNKEL in the germline V gene (reference sequence). The CDR3 coding sequence is TGTGCCAGCAGCCAGGCCTACAGGGGGCCCCAGCATTTT. This translates into CASSQAYRGPQHF.

The chain uses TRBV7-2 and TRBJ1-3; no clear D. V lost 2 bases and J lost 0, with 11 bases in between. The CDR3 consists of 16 residues. Per germline, CDR1 SGHTA and CDR2 FQGNSA. CDR3 region: CASSLYVGYSGNTIYF. The CDR3 DNA sequence: TGTGCCAGCAGCTTATACGTGGGCTACTCTGGAAACACCATATATTTT.

The rearrangement links TRBV2 to TRBJ1-1, with D perhaps TRBD1 (5 bases). The CDR3 has 13 residues. Germline V gene lookup returns CDR1 SNHLY and CDR2 FYNNEI. V lost 6 bases, J lost 4 bases, and 12 bases lay in between. Written as DNA, the CDR3 is TGTGCCAGCAGGGGGGTGGATGCCACTGAAGCTTTCTTT. This sequence encodes CASRGVDATEAFF.

This clonotype has a handful of counts. The chain carries TRBV19 and TRBJ1-5, with D uncertain. V lost 2 bases, J lost 4 bases, and 3 bases lay in between. Germline lookup yields CDR1 LNHDA and CDR2 SQIVND (reference sequence). The CDR3 consists of 12 residues. CDR3 in DNA: TGTGCCAGTAGTATATGGAATCAGCCCCAGCATTTT. Translating gives CASSIWNQPQHF.

This chain uses TRBV12-3 or TRBV12-4 with TRBJ2-5, with 7 bases fitting TRBD1. Unmatched junction bases numbered 7, after V lost 10 bases and J lost 2 bases. This CDR3 is 13 amino acids long. CDR3 in amino acids: CATERQGQETQYF. As DNA, the CDR3 is TGTGCCACGGAAAGACAGGGACAAGAGACCCAGTACTTC.

This chain joins TRBV11-2 and TRBJ1-1; D is unresolved. Trimming pared 11 bases from V and 8 bases from J, leaving 12 bases between. Germline lookup yields CDR1 SGHAT and CDR2 FQNNGV. This CDR3 spans 10 amino acids. CDR3 nucleotides: TGTGCCTGGCAAAGGATCGAAGCTTTCTTT. Translated: CAWQRIEAFF. Full variable domain (rest looked up from reference TRBV11-2 and TRBJ1-1): EAGVAQSPRYKIIEKRQSVAFWCNPISGHATLYWYQQILGQGPKLLIQFQNNGVVDDSQLPKDRFSAERLKGVDSTLKIQPAKLEDSAVYLCAWQRIEAFFGQGTRLTVV.

This chain joins TRBV12-3 or TRBV12-4 and TRBJ2-7; 7 positions agree with TRBD1. This CDR3 has 10 residues. V lost 8 bases, J lost 10 bases, and 5 bases stayed unmatched. The CDR3 reads CASRDRVQYF. The CDR3 DNA is TGTGCCAGCCGAGACAGGGTTCAGTACTTC.

The rearrangement joins TRBV5-6 to TRBJ1-1, with D possibly TRBD1 on 5 matching bases. This CDR3 is built from 13 residues. Germline CDR1 is SGHDT and CDR2 is YYEEEE. CDR3 residues: CATHRLENTEAFF. As DNA, the CDR3 is TGTGCTACCCACAGGTTAGAGAACACTGAAGCTTTCTTT.

This clonotype was seen more than once but under ten times. The chain carries TRBV7-3 and TRBJ2-6, with D unresolved. This CDR3 region has 15 residues. V shed 5 bases and J shed 3 bases, with 11 bases lying between them. Germline CDR1 and CDR2: SGHTA and FQGTGA. Here the CDR3 reads CASSTRVVGANVLTF. As DNA, the CDR3 is TGTGCCAGCAGCACCCGGGTGGTTGGGGCCAACGTCCTGACTTTC.

This clonotype was counted only a few times. This chain uses TRBV2 with TRBJ2-5, with unresolved D. Trimming shortened V by 5 bases and J by 5 bases, and 9 bases separated the two germline ends. Germline assignment: CDR1 SNHLY and CDR2 FYNNEI. The CDR3 is 12 residues long. The CDR3 DNA reads as TGTGCCAGCAGTTCCCACGGGGAGACCCAGTACTTC. This sequence encodes CASSSHGETQYF. Based on the CDR3 plus reference TRBV2 and TRBJ2-5, the full variable domain is EPEVTQTPSHQVTQMGQEVILRCVPISNHLYFYWYRQILGQKVEFLVSFYNNEISEKSEIFDDQFSVERPDGSNFTLKIRSTKLEDSAMYFCASSSHGETQYFGPGTRLLVL.

The rearrangement uses TRBV7-3 and TRBJ2-2; D perhaps matches TRBD1 (6 bases). V lost 3 bases to trimming and J lost 2 bases, with 16 bases between them. CDR1 and CDR2 from the germline V gene are SGHTA and FQGTGA. The CDR3 extends over 17 amino acids. CDR3 coding DNA: TGTGCCAGCAGCTTCGCGCCTCAGGGGATTAACACCGGGGAGCTGTTTTTT. It codes for CASSFAPQGINTGELFF.

The chain recombines TRBV29-1 with TRBJ1-3; D is unclear. The CDR3 contains 16 residues. Germline CDR1 is SQVTM and CDR2 is ANQGSEA. V lost 6 bases and J lost 8, with 26 bases in between. The CDR3 loop is CSVDNTPFMYGYTIYF. As DNA, the CDR3 is TGCAGCGTAGACAATACACCGTTTATGTATGGCTACACCATATATTTT.

This clonotype has only a few counts. CDR3 region: CASRGPEVAFF. DNA for the CDR3: TGTGCCAGCAGGGGGCCGGAGGTTGCTTTCTTT. The chain joins TRBV12-3 or TRBV12-4 to TRBJ1-1; tentatively, D is TRBD1 (5 bases). The length of the CDR3 is 11 residues. V lost 6 bases, J lost 11 bases, and 13 bases lay in between.

The rearrangement links TRBV19 to TRBJ2-7; 8 bases line up with TRBD1. The CDR3 covers 13 residues. Germline CDR1 reads LNHDA; CDR2 reads SQIVND (reference sequence). After removal of 2 bases from V and 5 bases from J, the junction contained 2 bases not matched to a gene. The CDR3 loop is CASSIQGADEQYF. The CDR3 DNA reads TGTGCCAGTAGTATACAGGGGGCAGACGAGCAGTACTTC.

V is TRBV7-2 and J is TRBJ2-7; 8 nucleotides match TRBD2. V dropped 5 bases and J dropped 3; count of bases not matched to a gene: 9. Per the germline V gene, CDR1 is SGHTA and CDR2 is FQGNSA. There are 15 residues in the CDR3. The DNA for the CDR3 is TGTGCCAGCAGCCTACAACTAGCGGAGAACTACGAGCAGTACTTC. This sequence encodes CASSLQLAENYEQYF.

This clonotype was picked up a small number of times. The rearrangement links TRBV2 to TRBJ1-2, with D possibly TRBD1 on 6 matching bases. The germline V gene has CDR1 SNHLY and CDR2 FYNNEI. V dropped 3 bases and J dropped 8 bases, with 13 bases sitting between them. CDR3 length: 13 residues. The CDR3 region has the DNA TGTGCCAGCAGTGACCGGGACACCTCGGGCTACACCTTC. It is translated as CASSDRDTSGYTF.